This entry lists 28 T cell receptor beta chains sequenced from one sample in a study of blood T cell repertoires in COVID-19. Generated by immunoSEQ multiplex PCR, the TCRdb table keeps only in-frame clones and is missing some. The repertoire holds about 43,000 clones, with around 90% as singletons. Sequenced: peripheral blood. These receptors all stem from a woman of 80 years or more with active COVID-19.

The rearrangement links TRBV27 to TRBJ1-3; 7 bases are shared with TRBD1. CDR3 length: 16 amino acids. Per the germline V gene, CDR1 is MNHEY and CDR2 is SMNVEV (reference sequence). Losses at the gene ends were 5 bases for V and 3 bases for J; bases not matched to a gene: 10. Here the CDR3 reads CASSPQGRGVGNTIYF. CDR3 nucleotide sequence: TGTGCCAGCAGTCCTCAGGGCAGGGGGGTTGGAAACACCATATATTTT.

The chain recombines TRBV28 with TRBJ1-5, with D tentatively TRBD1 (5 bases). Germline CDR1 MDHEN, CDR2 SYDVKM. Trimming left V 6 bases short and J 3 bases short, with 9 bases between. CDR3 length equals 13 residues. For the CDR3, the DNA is TGTGCCAGCAGGGAGGGGATCAATCAGCCCCAGCATTTT. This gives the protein CASREGINQPQHF.

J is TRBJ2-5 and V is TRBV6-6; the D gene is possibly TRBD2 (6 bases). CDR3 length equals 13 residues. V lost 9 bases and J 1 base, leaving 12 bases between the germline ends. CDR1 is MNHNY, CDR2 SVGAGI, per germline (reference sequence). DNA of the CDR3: TGTGCCAGTAGGGCGGGGAGCCAAGAGACCCAGTACTTC. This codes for CASRAGSQETQYF.

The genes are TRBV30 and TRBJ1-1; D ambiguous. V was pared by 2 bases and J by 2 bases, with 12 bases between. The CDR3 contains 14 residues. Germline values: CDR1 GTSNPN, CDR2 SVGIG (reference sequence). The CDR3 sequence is CAWSYGGYNTEAFF. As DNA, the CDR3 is TGTGCCTGGAGTTATGGAGGGTACAACACTGAAGCTTTCTTT. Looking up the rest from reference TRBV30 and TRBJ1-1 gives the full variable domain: SQTIHQWPATLVQPVGSPLSLECTVEGTSNPNLYWYRQAAGRGLQLLFYSVGIGQISSEVPQNLSASRPQDRQFILSSKKLLLSDSGFYLCAWSYGGYNTEAFFGQGTRLTVV.

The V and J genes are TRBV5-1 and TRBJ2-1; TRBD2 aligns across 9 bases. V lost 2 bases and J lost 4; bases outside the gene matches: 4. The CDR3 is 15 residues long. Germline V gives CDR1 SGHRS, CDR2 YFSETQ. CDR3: CASSFSSGAYNEQFF. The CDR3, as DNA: TGCGCCAGCAGCTTTTCTAGCGGGGCTTACAATGAGCAGTTCTTC.

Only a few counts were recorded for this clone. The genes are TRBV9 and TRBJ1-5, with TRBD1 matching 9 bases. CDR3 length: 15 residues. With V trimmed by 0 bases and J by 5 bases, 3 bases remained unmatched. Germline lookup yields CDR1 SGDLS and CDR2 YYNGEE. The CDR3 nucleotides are TGTGCCAGCAGCGTAGGGGACAGGGTTGATCAGCCCCAGCATTTT. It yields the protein CASSVGDRVDQPQHF.

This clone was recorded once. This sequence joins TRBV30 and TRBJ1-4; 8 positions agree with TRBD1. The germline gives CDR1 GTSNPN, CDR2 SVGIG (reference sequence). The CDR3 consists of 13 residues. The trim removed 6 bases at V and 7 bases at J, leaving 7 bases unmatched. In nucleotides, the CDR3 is TGTGCCTGCCCCCCAGACAGGGGTGAAAAACTGTTTTTT. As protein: CACPPDRGEKLFF.

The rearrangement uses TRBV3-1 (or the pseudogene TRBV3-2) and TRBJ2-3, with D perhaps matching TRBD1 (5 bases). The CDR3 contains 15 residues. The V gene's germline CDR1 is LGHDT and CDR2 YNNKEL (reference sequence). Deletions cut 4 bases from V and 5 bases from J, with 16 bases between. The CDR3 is CASSRRQGMVDTQYF. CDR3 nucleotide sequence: TGTGCCAGCAGCCGTAGGCAGGGCATGGTAGATACGCAGTATTTT.

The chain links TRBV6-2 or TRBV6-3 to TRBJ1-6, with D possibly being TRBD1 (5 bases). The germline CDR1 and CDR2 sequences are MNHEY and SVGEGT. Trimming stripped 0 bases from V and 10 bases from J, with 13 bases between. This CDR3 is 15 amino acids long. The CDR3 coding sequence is TGTGCCAGCAGTTACTCCGGGACGGGAGGCTCACCCCTCCACTTT. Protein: CASSYSGTGGSPLHF.

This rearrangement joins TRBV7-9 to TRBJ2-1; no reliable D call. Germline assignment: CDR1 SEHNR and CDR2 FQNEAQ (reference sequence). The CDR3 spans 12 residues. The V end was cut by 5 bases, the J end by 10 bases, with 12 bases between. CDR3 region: CASSPVEAEQFF. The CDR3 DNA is TGTGCCAGCAGCCCTGTAGAGGCAGAGCAGTTCTTC.

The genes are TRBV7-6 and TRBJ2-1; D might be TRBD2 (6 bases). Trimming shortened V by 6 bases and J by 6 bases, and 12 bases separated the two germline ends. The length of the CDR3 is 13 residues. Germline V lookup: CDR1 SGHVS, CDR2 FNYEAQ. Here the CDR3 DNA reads TGTGCCAGCAGACCGTTGGGGGGCAATGAGCAGTTCTTC. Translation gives CASRPLGGNEQFF.

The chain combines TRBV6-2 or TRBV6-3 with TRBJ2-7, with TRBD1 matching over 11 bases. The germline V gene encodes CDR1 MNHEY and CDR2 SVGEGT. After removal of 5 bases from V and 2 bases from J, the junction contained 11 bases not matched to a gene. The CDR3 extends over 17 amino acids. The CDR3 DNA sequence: TGTGCCAGCAGTCCCCAGCCCCCGGGACAGGGGGCCTACGAGCAGTACTTC. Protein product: CASSPQPPGQGAYEQYF.

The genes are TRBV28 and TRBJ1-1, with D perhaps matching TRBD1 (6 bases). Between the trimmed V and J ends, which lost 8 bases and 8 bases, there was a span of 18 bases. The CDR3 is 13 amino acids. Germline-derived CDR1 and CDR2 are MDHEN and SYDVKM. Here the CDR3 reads CASWEGGFGEAFF. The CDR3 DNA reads TGTGCCAGCTGGGAGGGGGGATTCGGAGAAGCTTTCTTT.

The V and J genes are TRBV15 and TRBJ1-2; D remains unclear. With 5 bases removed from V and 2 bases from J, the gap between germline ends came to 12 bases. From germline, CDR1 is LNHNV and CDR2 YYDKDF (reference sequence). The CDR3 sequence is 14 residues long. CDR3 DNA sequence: TGTGCCACCAGCCCCAGGACGGGAAACTATGGCTACACCTTC. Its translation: CATSPRTGNYGYTF.

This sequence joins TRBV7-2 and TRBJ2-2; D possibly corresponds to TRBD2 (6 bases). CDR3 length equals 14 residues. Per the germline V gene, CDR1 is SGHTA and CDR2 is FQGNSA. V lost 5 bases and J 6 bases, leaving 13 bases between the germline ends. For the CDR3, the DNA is TGTGCCAGCAGCATGGAGGGTGCGGCCGGGGAGCTGTTTTTT. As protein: CASSMEGAAGELFF.

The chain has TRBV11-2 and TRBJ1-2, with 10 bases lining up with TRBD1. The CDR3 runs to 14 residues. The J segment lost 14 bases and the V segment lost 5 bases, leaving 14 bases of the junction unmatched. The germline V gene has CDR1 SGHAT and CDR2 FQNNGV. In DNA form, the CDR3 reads TGTGCCAGCAGCCCACATCCGGGACAGGGGCAATCGACCTTC. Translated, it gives CASSPHPGQGQSTF.

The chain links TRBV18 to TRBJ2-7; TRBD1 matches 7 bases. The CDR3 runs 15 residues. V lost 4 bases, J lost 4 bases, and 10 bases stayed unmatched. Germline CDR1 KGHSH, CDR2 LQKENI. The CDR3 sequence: CASSQDRATGYEQYF. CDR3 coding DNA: TGTGCCAGCTCACAAGACAGGGCCACTGGGTACGAGCAGTACTTC.

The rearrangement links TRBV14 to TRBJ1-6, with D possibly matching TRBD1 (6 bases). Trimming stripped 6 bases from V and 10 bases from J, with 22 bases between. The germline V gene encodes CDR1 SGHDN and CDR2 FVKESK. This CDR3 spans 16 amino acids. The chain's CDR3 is CASSLGGAEVWSPLHF. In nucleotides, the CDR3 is TGTGCCAGCAGTTTAGGGGGAGCCGAAGTCTGGTCACCCCTCCACTTT.

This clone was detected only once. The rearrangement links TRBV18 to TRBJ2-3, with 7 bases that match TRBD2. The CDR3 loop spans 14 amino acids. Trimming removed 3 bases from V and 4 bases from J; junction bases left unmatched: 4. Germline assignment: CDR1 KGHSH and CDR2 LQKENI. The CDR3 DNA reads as TGTGCCAGCTCACCGGGGGACTACTCAGATACGCAGTATTTT. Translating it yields CASSPGDYSDTQYF.

The CDR3, as DNA: TGTGCCAGCAGTTTAGCACGGAGGGGGCAGTACTTC. Translated: CASSLARRGQYF. The V gene is TRBV28, the J gene TRBJ2-7; possible D gene TRBD2, 6 bases. Germline CDR1 is MDHEN and CDR2 is SYDVKM. The V and J ends lost 2 bases and 9 bases respectively, with 11 bases between them. The CDR3 runs 12 residues.

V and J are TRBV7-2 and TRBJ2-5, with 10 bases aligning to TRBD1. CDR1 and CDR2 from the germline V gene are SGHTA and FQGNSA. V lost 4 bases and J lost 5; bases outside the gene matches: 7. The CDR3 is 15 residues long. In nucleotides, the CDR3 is TGTGCCAGCAGCTCTACTCCGGGACAGGGGGAGACCCAGTACTTC. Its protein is CASSSTPGQGETQYF. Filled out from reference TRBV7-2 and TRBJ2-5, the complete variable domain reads GAGVSQSPSNKVTEKGKDVELRCDPISGHTALYWYRQSLGQGLEFLIYFQGNSAPDKSGLPSDRFSAERTGGSVSTLTIQRTQQEDSAVYLCASSSTPGQGETQYFGPGTRLLVL.

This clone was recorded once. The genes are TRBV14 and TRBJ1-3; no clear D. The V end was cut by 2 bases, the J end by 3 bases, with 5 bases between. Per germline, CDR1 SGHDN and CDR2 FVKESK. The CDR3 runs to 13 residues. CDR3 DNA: TGTGCCAGCAGCCAACTAATTGGAAACACCATATATTTT. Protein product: CASSQLIGNTIYF. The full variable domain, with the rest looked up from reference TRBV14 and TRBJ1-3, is EAGVTQFPSHSVIEKGQTVTLRCDPISGHDNLYWYRRVMGKEIKFLLHFVKESKQDESGMPNNRFLAERTGGTYSTLKVQPAELEDSGVYFCASSQLIGNTIYFGEGSWLTVV.

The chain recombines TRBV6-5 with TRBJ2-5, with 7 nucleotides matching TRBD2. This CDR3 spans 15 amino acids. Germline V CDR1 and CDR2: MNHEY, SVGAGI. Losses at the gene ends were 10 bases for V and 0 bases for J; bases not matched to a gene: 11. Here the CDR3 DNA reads TGTGCCACCGGGGAGGGGAGACCGAACCAAGAGACCCAGTACTTC. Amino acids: CATGEGRPNQETQYF.

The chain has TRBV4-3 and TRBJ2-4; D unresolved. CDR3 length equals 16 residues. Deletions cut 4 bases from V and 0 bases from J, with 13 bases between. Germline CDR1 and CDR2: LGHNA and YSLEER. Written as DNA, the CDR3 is TGCGCCAGCAGCCGAGAAAATACTTTAGCCAAAAACATTCAGTACTTC. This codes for CASSRENTLAKNIQYF.

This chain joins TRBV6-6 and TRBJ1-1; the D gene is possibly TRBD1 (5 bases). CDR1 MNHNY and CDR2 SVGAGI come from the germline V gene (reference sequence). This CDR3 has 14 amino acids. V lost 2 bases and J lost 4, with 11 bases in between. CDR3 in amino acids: CASSYRTGGTEAFF. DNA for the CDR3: TGTGCCAGCAGTTACCGAACCGGGGGCACTGAAGCTTTCTTT.

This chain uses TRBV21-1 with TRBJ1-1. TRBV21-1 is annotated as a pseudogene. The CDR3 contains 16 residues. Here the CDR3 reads CASSPRGGRMNTEAFF. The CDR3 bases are TGTGCCAGCAGCCCCCGGGGGGGGAGGATGAACACTGAAGCTTTCTTT.

CDR3 residues: CASSLVAGVNTEAFF. In nucleotides, the CDR3 is TGTGCCAGCAGCTTAGTGGCAGGCGTGAACACTGAAGCTTTCTTT. This chain links TRBV11-2 with TRBJ1-1; D call uncertain. CDR1 is SGHAT and CDR2 is FQNNGV in the germline V gene. V was clipped by 1 base and J by 0 bases, with 9 bases between them. CDR3 length: 15 residues.

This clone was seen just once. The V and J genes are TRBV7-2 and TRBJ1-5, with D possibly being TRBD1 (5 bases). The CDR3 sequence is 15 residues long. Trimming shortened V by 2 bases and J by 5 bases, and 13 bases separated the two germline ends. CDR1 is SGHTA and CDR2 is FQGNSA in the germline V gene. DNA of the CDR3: TGTGCCAGCAGCTTAAGGTCTGGGGGGGATCAGCCCCAGCATTTT. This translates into CASSLRSGGDQPQHF.